Presented here are 12 T cell receptor beta chains from one specimen sequenced in a study of molecular identifiers for immune sequencing clone quantification. One entry per CDR3 protein, called by TCRdb with MiXCR from the PCR reads. This table holds about 640,000 distinct CDR3 sequences, 15% to 20% found once. Sample: naive CD8+ T cells from blood, with Jurkat cell RNA spiked in. Subset meaning: FACS-sorted CD8+CD4-CCR7+CD45RA+ naive T cells. The receptors here all came from a human donor in good health. Some libraries in this study had Jurkat cell RNA spiked in.

This clonotype occurred a few times. The chain recombines TRBV28 with TRBJ1-2, with 10 bases that match TRBD1. V shed 5 bases, J shed 4 bases, and the junction held 4 bases outside the gene matches. The germline V gene encodes CDR1 MDHEN and CDR2 SYDVKM. This CDR3 spans 14 amino acids. The CDR3 is CASSEGQGFYGYTF. In DNA form, the CDR3 reads TGTGCCAGCAGTGAGGGACAGGGGTTCTATGGCTACACCTTC.

This clonotype has a count of ten or more. The chain recombines TRBV6-2 or TRBV6-3 with TRBJ1-5; D gene uncertain. The germline V and J ends were trimmed by 2 bases and 7 bases, with 12 bases remaining between them. The CDR3 contains 14 residues. Per germline, CDR1 MNHEY and CDR2 SVGEGT. The CDR3 region is CASSYRGLGQPQHF. For the CDR3, the DNA is TGTGCCAGCAGTTACCGAGGGTTAGGACAGCCCCAGCATTTT.

This clonotype was observed many times. The chain employs TRBV6-5 and TRBJ1-2; possible D gene TRBD1, 6 bases. Germline V gene lookup returns CDR1 MNHEY and CDR2 SVGAGI. Deletions cut 5 bases from V and 3 bases from J, with 16 bases between. The CDR3 contains 15 residues. CDR3 DNA sequence: TGTGCCAGCAGTCCCCAAGCCCAGGGGTACTATGGCTACACCTTC. Translation gives CASSPQAQGYYGYTF.

This clonotype was counted between two and nine times. The chain is built from TRBV6-2 or TRBV6-3 and TRBJ2-7, with TRBD1 as a possible D gene (5 bases). The CDR3 sequence is 13 residues long. Trimming cost V 4 bases and J 2 bases, with 9 bases left between them. CDR1 MNHEY and CDR2 SVGEGT come from the germline V gene. The chain's CDR3 is CASSWATAYEQYF. The DNA for the CDR3 is TGTGCCAGCAGTTGGGCGACAGCCTACGAGCAGTACTTC.

This clonotype has ten or more counts. The chain employs TRBV12-3 or TRBV12-4 and TRBJ2-3; perhaps TRBD1 as D (6 bases). There are 13 residues in the CDR3. The V and J ends lost 7 bases and 4 bases respectively, with 12 bases between them. The CDR3 protein is CASTQGLADTQYF. CDR3 nucleotide sequence: TGTGCCAGCACCCAGGGGTTGGCAGATACGCAGTATTTT.

This clonotype was recorded once. A read error may produce the germline difference seen at one junction end. The chain carries TRBV4-3 and TRBJ1-3, with a tentative D call TRBD1 (5 bases). CDR1 is LGHNA and CDR2 is YSLEER in the germline V gene. CDR3 size: 15 residues. The CDR3 bases are TGCGCCAGCGGCCAAGATCCAGGGCCTGGAAACACCATATATTTT. This encodes CASGQDPGPGNTIYF.

Only a few counts were recorded for this clonotype. V usage is TRBV5-5 and J usage is TRBJ1-5, with TRBD1 matching 7 bases. The trim removed 0 bases at V and 3 bases at J, leaving 3 bases unmatched. CDR1 and CDR2 from the germline V gene are SGHKS and YYEKEE (reference sequence). This CDR3 is built from 15 residues. CDR3 DNA: TGTGCCAGCAGCTTGGAGGGACAGTACAATCAGCCCCAGCATTTT. Its translation is CASSLEGQYNQPQHF.

This clonotype occurred a few times. This chain connects TRBV20-1 to TRBJ2-5, with 14 nucleotides matching TRBD2. Germline assignment: CDR1 DFQATT and CDR2 SNEGSKA (reference sequence). Trimming cost V 0 bases and J 1 base; bases outside gene matches: 10. This CDR3 is 19 amino acids long. The chain's CDR3 is CSARDLDGTSGGSQETQYF. DNA of the CDR3: TGCAGTGCTAGAGATCTCGATGGGACTAGCGGGGGTTCCCAAGAGACCCAGTACTTC.

This clonotype was counted many times. V gene TRBV12-3 or TRBV12-4 combines with J gene TRBJ1-1; D might be TRBD1 (5 bases). V lost 0 bases, J lost 5 bases, and 10 bases lay in between. This CDR3 has 14 residues. DNA for the CDR3: TGTGCCAGCAGTTTAGCCGGGGGTCGGACTGAAGCTTTCTTT. This gives the protein CASSLAGGRTEAFF.

In this sample, this clonotype turned up many times. The rearrangement joins TRBV4-2 to TRBJ2-1; D tentatively reads TRBD1 or TRBD2 (5 bases each). This CDR3 spans 15 amino acids. Trimming shortened V by 1 base and J by 9 bases, and 16 bases separated the two germline ends. The germline V gene encodes CDR1 LGHNA and CDR2 YNFKEQ. DNA for the CDR3: TGTGCCAGCAGCCAAGCCGAGGACTCTACAGGTGAGCAGTTCTTC. This translates into CASSQAEDSTGEQFF.

With regard to this clonotype: A read error may explain this, as a much larger clone is one base away. The rearrangement uses TRBV11-1 and TRBJ2-7; D ambiguous. The CDR3 loop spans 14 amino acids. Germline-derived CDR1 and CDR2 are SGHAT and FQDESV (reference sequence). CDR3 region: CASSLPSGSLEQHF. The CDR3 coding sequence is TGTGCCAGCAGCCTACCCAGTGGCAGCTTAGAGCAGCACTTC.

This clonotype showed up many times. The chain joins TRBV7-2 to TRBJ2-3; D is uncertain. The germline V gene encodes CDR1 SGHTA and CDR2 FQGNSA. The V end was cut by 2 bases, the J end by 1 base, with 10 bases between. The CDR3 is 15 amino acids. In DNA, the CDR3 is TGTGCCAGCAGCTTATCCCCGGCGGGCACAGATACGCAGTATTTT. Its protein is CASSLSPAGTDTQYF.